This T cell receptor beta chain was captured by sequencing in a study of shared clonotypes between healthy human individuals. Whole-study results and caveats: Sorted-subset sequencing, rarefaction showed, was incomplete despite large depth.

Assay: immunoSEQ multiplex PCR; the TCRdb copy retains only in-frame clones and omits some. The sample has roughly 2,000,000 clones; around 95% are singletons. Comment on this clone: No antigen is known for it.

In the naive CD8 group, cells lacked CD45RO and were positively selected for CCR7, so terminally differentiated effector memory CD45RA+ cells were left out. The CDR3 length is 16 residues. Germline V gene sequence: CDR1 MNHNS, CDR2 SASEGT. The V gene end was trimmed by 3 bases and the J gene end by 5 bases; junction bases not matched to a gene: 10. The origin of this receptor is a man younger than 35 in good health. Some clones in this sample may be carry-over from other donors' samples. The sample taken for sequencing was naive CD8+ T cells from PBMCs. This chain joins TRBV6-1 and TRBJ2-1; 7 bases are shared with TRBD2. The CDR3 is CASSDPLRGRNNEQFF. For the CDR3, the DNA is TGTGCCAGCAGTGATCCTCTACGCGGGAGAAACAATGAGCAGTTCTTC.